The 6 T cell receptor beta chains listed next were all sequenced from one sample in a study of PD-1 blockade in classical Hodgkin lymphoma. Repertoires were generated with immunoSEQ multiplex PCR, while TCRdb's copy carries only in-frame clones and drops some. The sample lists about 23,000 clones; around 87% were seen once. The sample's time point: cycle 4 day 1 (C4D1), after less than 7 weeks of nivolumab. All the patients suffered relapse after autologous stem cell transplantation, and brentuximab vedotin exposure differed. Sequenced material: peripheral blood mononuclear cells (PBMCs), taken before the fourth cycle of nivolumab. The receptors here all came from a human donor with classical Hodgkin lymphoma.

The CDR3 is CASSMGLAGGNSGANVLTF. CDR3 nucleotides: TGTGCCAGTAGTATGGGACTAGCGGGAGGAAACTCTGGGGCCAACGTCCTGACTTTC. The chain has TRBV19 and TRBJ2-6; the match to TRBD2 covers 15 bases. V lost 3 bases and J lost 0; bases outside the gene matches: 3. Germline CDR1 and CDR2: LNHDA and SQIVND (reference sequence). CDR3 size: 19 residues.

This chain joins TRBV27 and TRBJ1-6; 7 positions agree with TRBD1. Per germline, CDR1 MNHEY and CDR2 SMNVEV (reference sequence). This CDR3 is 14 amino acids long. V was clipped by 0 bases and J by 8 bases; unmatched bases: 1. In nucleotides, the CDR3 is TGTGCCAGCAGTTTATCAGGGACAGATTCACCCCTCCACTTT. Its protein is CASSLSGTDSPLHF.

V is TRBV6-5 and J is TRBJ2-3, with 7 nucleotides matching TRBD1. The J segment lost 1 base and the V segment lost 6 bases, leaving 7 bases of the junction unmatched. The CDR3 is made up of 15 amino acids. Germline loops: CDR1 MNHEY, CDR2 SVGAGI. The CDR3 is CASSPHRGRTDTQYF. The CDR3 nucleotides read TGTGCCAGCAGCCCCCACAGGGGCCGCACAGATACGCAGTATTTT.

This chain uses TRBV27 with TRBJ2-7, with unresolved D. The CDR3 runs 13 residues. Germline CDR1 and CDR2: MNHEY and SMNVEV (reference sequence). The V end lost 10 bases, the J end lost 2 bases, and 15 bases lay between the germline ends. CDR3 sequence: CATRSTATYEQYF. As DNA, the CDR3 is TGTGCCACCAGATCTACTGCCACCTACGAGCAGTACTTC.

The rearrangement joins TRBV5-5 to TRBJ2-3; 8 nucleotides align to TRBD2. The length of the CDR3 is 15 residues. Trimming removed 2 bases from V and 2 bases from J; junction bases left unmatched: 4. Per germline, CDR1 SGHKS and CDR2 YYEKEE (reference sequence). Here the CDR3 DNA reads TGTGCCAGCAGCTTCTCCGGGAGGGCCACAGATACGCAGTATTTT. Translating gives CASSFSGRATDTQYF.

V is TRBV27 and J is TRBJ2-5; no firm D call. The CDR3 consists of 12 residues. The V end lost 3 bases, the J end lost 4 bases, and 6 bases lay between the germline ends. The V gene's germline CDR1 is MNHEY and CDR2 SMNVEV (reference sequence). The CDR3 DNA reads TGTGCCAGCAGTTTCTTTGGAGAGACCCAGTACTTC. Translation gives CASSFFGETQYF.